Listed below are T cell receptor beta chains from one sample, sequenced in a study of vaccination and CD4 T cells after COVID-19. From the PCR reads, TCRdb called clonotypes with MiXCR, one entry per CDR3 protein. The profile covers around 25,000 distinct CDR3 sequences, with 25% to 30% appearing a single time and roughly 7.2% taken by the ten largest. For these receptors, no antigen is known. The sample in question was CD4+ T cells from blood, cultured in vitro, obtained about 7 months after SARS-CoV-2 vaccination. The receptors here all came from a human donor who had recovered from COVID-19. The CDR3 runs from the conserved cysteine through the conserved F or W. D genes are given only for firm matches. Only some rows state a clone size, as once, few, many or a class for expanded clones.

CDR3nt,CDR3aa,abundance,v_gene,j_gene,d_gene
TGTGCCAGCAGGACGACCCGCGGGACATCCTACGAGCAGTACTTC,CASRTTRGTSYEQYF,NA,TRBV6-2/TRBV6-3,TRBJ2-7,NA
TGCAGTGCTAGCCCGGGACTAGTTCCCTACGAGCAGTACTTC,CSASPGLVPYEQYF,NA,TRBV20-1,TRBJ2-7,TRBD2
TGTGCCAGCAGGGAACTAGCTACAGATACGCAGTATTTT,CASRELATDTQYF,NA,TRBV6-1,TRBJ2-3,NA
TGCAGTGCTAGAGATTTGCGTAGCGCTCACAATGAGCAGTTCTTC,CSARDLRSAHNEQFF,few,TRBV20-1,TRBJ2-1,NA
TGTGCCAGCAGTCCCCAACCGGCGGAGGTATACGAGCAGTACTTC,CASSPQPAEVYEQYF,few,TRBV28,TRBJ2-7,NA
TGCAGTGCTAGCCGACAGGGGGGGGAGCAGTACTTC,CSASRQGGEQYF,NA,TRBV20-1,TRBJ2-7,TRBD1
TGTGCCAGCAGCCCCAATAGGGAAGCTTTCTTT,CASSPNREAFF,medium-sized,TRBV7-9,TRBJ1-1,NA
TGTGCCAGCAGTTTCAGTTCCTATGGCTACACCTTC,CASSFSSYGYTF,NA,TRBV12-3/TRBV12-4,TRBJ1-2,NA
TGTGCCAGCAGCCCCCGGGAGACCCAGTACTTC,CASSPRETQYF,medium-sized,TRBV7-8,TRBJ2-5,NA
TGCAGCGTATATCCCCGGGACAGCCTAGGGAATGAGCAGTTCTTC,CSVYPRDSLGNEQFF,NA,TRBV29-1,TRBJ2-1,TRBD1
TGTGCCATCCAGGAATTCAATGAGCAGTTCTTC,CAIQEFNEQFF,NA,TRBV6-2/TRBV6-3,TRBJ2-1,NA
TGCGCCAGCAGCCAAGAGATACGGGATGGGCAGTTCTTC,CASSQEIRDGQFF,NA,TRBV4-3,TRBJ2-1,NA
TGTGCCAGCGGCCAACAAGAGACCCAGTACTTC,CASGQQETQYF,NA,TRBV2,TRBJ2-5,NA
TGTGCCAGTAGTATAGCTGAGGGGCGAGATACGCAGTATTTT,CASSIAEGRDTQYF,NA,TRBV19,TRBJ2-3,NA
TGTGCCAGCAGACTCGGAGGGACAGGAAGCTACGAGCAGTACTTC,CASRLGGTGSYEQYF,few,TRBV28,TRBJ2-7,TRBD1
TGTGCCAGCATGCGGGCGGCCGGGGAGCTGTTTTTT,CASMRAAGELFF,NA,TRBV6-1,TRBJ2-2,NA
TGTGCCAGCAGTTGGTCTCGCGACACAGATACGCAGTATTTT,CASSWSRDTDTQYF,few,TRBV28,TRBJ2-3,NA
TGTGCCAGCAGCTCGCAGGGGGGAATTGGCAACGAGCAGTACTTC,CASSSQGGIGNEQYF,NA,TRBV7-9,TRBJ2-7,NA
TGCAGTGCTCCGGCCCAATTGGTGACTAGCGACTACAATGAGCAGTTCTTC,CSAPAQLVTSDYNEQFF,few,TRBV20-1,TRBJ2-1,TRBD2
TGTGCCAGCAGTGGCGGGTTTTACTGGACGTACCAGCATTTT,CASSGGFYWTYQHF,NA,TRBV28,TRBJ1-5,NA
TGCAGTGCTCGTCGGGGCGGACTGTACGAGCAGTACTTC,CSARRGGLYEQYF,NA,TRBV20-1,TRBJ2-7,NA
TGTGCCAGTAAGGGACAGGGGTTCGAGCAGTACTTC,CASKGQGFEQYF,few,TRBV19,TRBJ2-7,TRBD1
TGCAGTGCCACGACAGGACCCTCCTACGAGCAGTACTTC,CSATTGPSYEQYF,NA,TRBV20-1,TRBJ2-7,NA
TGTGCCAGCAGGAGTCGACTAGCGGGTCCCAATGAGCAGTTCTTC,CASRSRLAGPNEQFF,NA,TRBV7-8,TRBJ2-1,TRBD2
TGCGCCAGCAGCCAAGTTCGGGGGGCGCAGTATTTT,CASSQVRGAQYF,few,TRBV4-1,TRBJ2-3,TRBD2
TGTGCCAGCAGCTTGCGAGGGACCCAAGAGACCCAGTACTTC,CASSLRGTQETQYF,NA,TRBV5-4,TRBJ2-5,NA
TGCAGTGCTACGACTAGCGGAGGGGAGGAGACCGGGGAGCTGTTTTTT,CSATTSGGEETGELFF,once,TRBV20-1,TRBJ2-2,TRBD2
TGCAGTGCTAGAGCCACAACCTCCAGGGCTACCTACGAGCAGTACTTC,CSARATTSRATYEQYF,NA,TRBV20-1,TRBJ2-7,NA
TGTGCCATCAGTGTTCTGGGGGGCGCTGGGGCCAACGTCCTGACTTTC,CAISVLGGAGANVLTF,NA,TRBV10-3,TRBJ2-6,NA
TGCAGTGCTAGTCTTAGCGGGGTGGCAGATACGCAGTATTTT,CSASLSGVADTQYF,medium-sized,TRBV20-1,TRBJ2-3,TRBD2
TGTGCCAGTAGTATAGGCCGGGTGGCTGAAGCTTTCTTT,CASSIGRVAEAFF,few,TRBV19,TRBJ1-1,NA
TGTGCCAGTAGTACCCACGAGAAGTTGGGATATCAGCCCCAGCATTTT,CASSTHEKLGYQPQHF,NA,TRBV19,TRBJ1-5,NA
TGTGCCGCCGGAGATAGCGGGAGGGCTAGGGAGACCCAGTACTTC,CAAGDSGRARETQYF,NA,TRBV7-9,TRBJ2-5,TRBD2
TGCGCCAGACCCCCAGAGCGGATCTCCTACGAGCAGTACTTC,CARPPERISYEQYF,NA,TRBV10-1,TRBJ2-7,NA
TGTGCCAGCAGGAGGACTAGTTACCATACGCAGTATTTT,CASRRTSYHTQYF,NA,TRBV6-2/TRBV6-3,TRBJ2-3,TRBD2
TGTGCCATCAGTGACCTGAACAATGAGCAGTTCTTC,CAISDLNNEQFF,NA,TRBV10-3,TRBJ2-1,NA
TGCAGTGCCCTGCGGGACGTGAGGCAACAACAGCATTTT,CSALRDVRQQQHF,NA,TRBV20-1,TRBJ1-5,NA
TGTGCCAGCAGTTACAGCTCGCCGGCCTACGAGCAGTACTTC,CASSYSSPAYEQYF,NA,TRBV6-5,TRBJ2-7,NA
TGTGCCAGCACCGTAGGAATAGGACAGGGGACCGAGCAGTACTTC,CASTVGIGQGTEQYF,few,TRBV7-9,TRBJ2-7,TRBD1
TGCGCCAGCAGCTTGGTTATGGGGGCTAACTACGAGCAGTACTTC,CASSLVMGANYEQYF,NA,TRBV5-1,TRBJ2-7,NA
TGTGCCAGCAGCTCGACCCAACTCCAGGGGGCTTATGGCTACACCTTC,CASSSTQLQGAYGYTF,many,TRBV7-2,TRBJ1-2,TRBD1
TGTGCCAGCAGTTTAAACCGGGTTGGCAGTAAGATCTCACCCCTCCACTTT,CASSLNRVGSKISPLHF,NA,TRBV28,TRBJ1-6,NA
TGTGCCAGTAGTCGACAGGGCAACTCCTACGAGCAGTACTTC,CASSRQGNSYEQYF,once,TRBV19,TRBJ2-7,TRBD1
TGCAGTGCTAAAGACAGCTATCTAGCCAAAAGCATTCAGTACTTC,CSAKDSYLAKSIQYF,NA,TRBV20-1,TRBJ2-4,NA
TGTGCCATCAGTGAGTCCGATTGGGGCGGGGGCACTGAAGCTTTCTTT,CAISESDWGGGTEAFF,few,TRBV10-3,TRBJ1-1,NA
TGTGCCAGCACCCCCGGACAGGGAACAAATGAGCAGTTCTTC,CASTPGQGTNEQFF,few,TRBV6-1,TRBJ2-1,TRBD1
TGTGCCAGCAGTCACCTGGGGCTAGCCTCGGCCTACGAGCAGTACTTC,CASSHLGLASAYEQYF,NA,TRBV6-1,TRBJ2-7,NA
TGTGCCAGCAGTCGTCAAGTGGGATCACGCAACGAGCAGTACTTC,CASSRQVGSRNEQYF,few,TRBV6-1,TRBJ2-7,NA
TGTGCCAGCAGCTTTTGGGGGCCGGGTTCACCCCTCCACTTT,CASSFWGPGSPLHF,NA,TRBV7-2,TRBJ1-6,NA
TGTGCCAGCAGCCCCAGGGACAGGGACTCTCCAAGCTACACCTTC,CASSPRDRDSPSYTF,NA,TRBV6-2/TRBV6-3,TRBJ1-2,TRBD1
TGTGCCACCAGTGATCTTGGACAGGGCGCCGGCGAGCAGTACTTC,CATSDLGQGAGEQYF,NA,TRBV24-1,TRBJ2-7,TRBD1
TGCAGTGCTGAGGACAGGGGGTTTGGTCAGCCCCAGCATTTT,CSAEDRGFGQPQHF,medium-sized,TRBV20-1,TRBJ1-5,TRBD1